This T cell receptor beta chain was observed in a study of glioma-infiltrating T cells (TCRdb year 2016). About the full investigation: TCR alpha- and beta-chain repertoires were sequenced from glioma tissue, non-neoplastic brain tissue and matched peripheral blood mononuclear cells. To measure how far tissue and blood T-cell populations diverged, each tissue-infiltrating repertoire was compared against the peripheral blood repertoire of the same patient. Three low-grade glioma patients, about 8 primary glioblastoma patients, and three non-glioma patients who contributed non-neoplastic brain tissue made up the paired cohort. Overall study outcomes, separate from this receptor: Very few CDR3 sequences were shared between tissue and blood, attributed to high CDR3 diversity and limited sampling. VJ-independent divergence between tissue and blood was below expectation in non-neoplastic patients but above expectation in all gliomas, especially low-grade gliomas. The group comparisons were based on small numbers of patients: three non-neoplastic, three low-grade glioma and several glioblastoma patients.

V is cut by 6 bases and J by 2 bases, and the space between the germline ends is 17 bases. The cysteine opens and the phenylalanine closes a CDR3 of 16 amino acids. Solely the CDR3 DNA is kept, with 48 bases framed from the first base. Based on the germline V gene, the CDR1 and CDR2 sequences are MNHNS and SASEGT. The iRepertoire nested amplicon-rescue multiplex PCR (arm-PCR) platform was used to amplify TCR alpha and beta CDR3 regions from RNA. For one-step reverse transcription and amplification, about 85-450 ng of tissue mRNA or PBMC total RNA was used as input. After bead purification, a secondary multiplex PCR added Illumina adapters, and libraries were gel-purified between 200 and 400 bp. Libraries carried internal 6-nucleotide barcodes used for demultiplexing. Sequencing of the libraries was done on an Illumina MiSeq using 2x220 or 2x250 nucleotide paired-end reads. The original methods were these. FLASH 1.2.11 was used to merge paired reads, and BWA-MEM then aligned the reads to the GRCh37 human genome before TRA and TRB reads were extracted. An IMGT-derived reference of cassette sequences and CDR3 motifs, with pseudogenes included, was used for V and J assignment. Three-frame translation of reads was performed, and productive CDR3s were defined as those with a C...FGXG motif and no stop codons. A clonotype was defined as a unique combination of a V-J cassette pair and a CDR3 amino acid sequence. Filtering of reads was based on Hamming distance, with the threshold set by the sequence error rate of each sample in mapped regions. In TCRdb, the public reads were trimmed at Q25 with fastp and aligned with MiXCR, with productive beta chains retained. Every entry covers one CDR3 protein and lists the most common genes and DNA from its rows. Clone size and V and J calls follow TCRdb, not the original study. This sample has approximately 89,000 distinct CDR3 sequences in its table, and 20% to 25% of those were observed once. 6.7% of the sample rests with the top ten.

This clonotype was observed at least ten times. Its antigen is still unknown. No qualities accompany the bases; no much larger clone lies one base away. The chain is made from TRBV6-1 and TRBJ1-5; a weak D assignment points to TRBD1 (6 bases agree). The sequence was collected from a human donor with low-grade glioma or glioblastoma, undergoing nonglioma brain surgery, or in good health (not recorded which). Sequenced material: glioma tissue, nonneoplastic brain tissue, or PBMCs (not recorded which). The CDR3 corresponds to CASSRGPGDGNQPQHF. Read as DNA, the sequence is TGTGCCAGCAGCAGGGGCCCCGGCGATGGCAATCAGCCCCAGCATTTT.